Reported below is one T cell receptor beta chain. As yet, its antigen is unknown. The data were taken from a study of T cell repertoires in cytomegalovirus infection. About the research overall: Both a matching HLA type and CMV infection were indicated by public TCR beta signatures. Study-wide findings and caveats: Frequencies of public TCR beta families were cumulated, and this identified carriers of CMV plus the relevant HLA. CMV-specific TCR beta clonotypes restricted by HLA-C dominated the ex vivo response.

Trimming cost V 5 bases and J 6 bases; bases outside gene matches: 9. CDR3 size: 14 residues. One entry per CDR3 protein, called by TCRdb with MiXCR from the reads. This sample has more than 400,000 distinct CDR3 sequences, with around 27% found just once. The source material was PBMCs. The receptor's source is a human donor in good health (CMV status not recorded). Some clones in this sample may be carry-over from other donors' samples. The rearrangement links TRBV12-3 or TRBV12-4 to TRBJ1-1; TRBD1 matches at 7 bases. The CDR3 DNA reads TGTGCCAGCAGTAAACCAGGGGGGTCCGCTGAAGCTTTCTTT. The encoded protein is CASSKPGGSAEAFF.